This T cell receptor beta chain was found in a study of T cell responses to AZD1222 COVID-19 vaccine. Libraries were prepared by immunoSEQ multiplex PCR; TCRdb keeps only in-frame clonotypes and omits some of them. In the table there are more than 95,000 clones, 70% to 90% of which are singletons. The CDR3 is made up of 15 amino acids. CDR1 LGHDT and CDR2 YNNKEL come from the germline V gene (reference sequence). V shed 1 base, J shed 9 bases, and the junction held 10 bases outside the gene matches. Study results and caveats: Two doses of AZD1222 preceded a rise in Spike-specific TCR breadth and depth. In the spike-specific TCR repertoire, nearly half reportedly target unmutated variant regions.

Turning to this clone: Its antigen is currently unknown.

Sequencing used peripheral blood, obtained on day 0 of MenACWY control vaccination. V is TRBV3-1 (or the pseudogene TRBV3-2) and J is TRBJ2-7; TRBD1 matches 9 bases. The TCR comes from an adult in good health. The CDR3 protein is CASSQVGTGRFGQYF. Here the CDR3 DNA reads TGTGCCAGCAGCCAAGTGGGGACAGGGCGATTCGGGCAGTACTTC.